This T cell receptor (beta chain) stems from a study of stem cell transplantation in POMP-related autoinflammatory disease. Study-wide results and limits: In patients with PRAID, every analyzed T-cell subset tended to show lower diversity and higher clonality. Fewer unique TRB V-J gene pairings were identified in patients with PRAID.

V lost 0 bases and J lost 8; bases outside the gene matches: 7. CDR3 size: 15 residues. Looked up from germline, CDR1 is SGHRS and CDR2 is YFSETQ. Of note for this clone: Its matching antigen is unknown.

Sequencing was performed with immunoSEQ multiplex PCR; in TCRdb, only in-frame clones are kept and a portion is missing. The profile shows roughly 10,000 clones, 85% to 90% of them singletons. The sample consisted of CD8+ T cells from PBMCs, taken before stem cell transplantation. The rearrangement joins TRBV5-1 to TRBJ2-1; 8 bases line up with TRBD2. The sequence came from a human donor with POMP-related autoinflammation and immune dysregulation (PRAID). The CDR3: CASSLGFGLAYEQFF. In DNA form, the CDR3 reads TGCGCCAGCAGCTTGGGCTTCGGACTAGCTTATGAGCAGTTCTTC.